This T cell receptor beta chain was obtained from a study of cytomegalovirus exposure and HLA in healthy donors (TCRdb year 2017). Describing the broader study: The 550 to 750 repertoires of the first cohort and the 120 validation repertoires were produced on the same platform, according to a later analysis. The study combined high-throughput TCR immunosequencing, statistical association of individual TCRs with disease status, and machine learning to predict cytomegalovirus infection status. The study was designed to test whether signatures of past pathogen exposure could be identified by cataloging public T cell receptors. Along with the approximately 600-subject first cohort, a separate validation cohort of around 120 different subjects was used.

The donors belonged to the validation cohort of 120 subjects, which was separate from the roughly 670-subject first cohort. In this sample, this clone turned up once. The target of this receptor is not known. Base qualities are missing; no much larger clone stands one base away. Receptors were amplified or captured by the immunoSEQ multiplex PCR assay. Per the source publication's procedure: A statistical classification framework was built to diagnose cytomegalovirus status from the catalog of TCR beta chain sequences. Entries here come from immuneACCESS through TCRdb and include only in-frame sequences with V and J called. Some clones fail to appear in such tables; in the studies checked, an unresolved V gene covers under half of the shortfall, and the cause of the remainder is unknown. That table is the source of V, J and clone size, and D and trimming were worked out from the DNA. This sample lists around 250,000 clones; 90% were detected once. The top ten clonotypes cover 0.37% of the sample.

From its cysteine to its phenylalanine, the CDR3 spans 16 amino acids. Only the CDR3 region is kept as DNA, spanning 48 bases read in frame from base 1. Sequences SGHTA (CDR1) and FQGTGA (CDR2) are obtained from the germline V gene. Unmatched junction bases come to 8, with V trimmed by 3 bases and J by 3 bases. Study-level results and caveats: Cytomegalovirus status was reported to be diagnosed by the classifier with high specificity and sensitivity in both the original and validation cohorts. In vitro tests confirmed that a few of the cytomegalovirus-associated TCR beta chains recognize cytomegalovirus antigens. Across donors, most TCR sequences were observed very rarely, whereas some public TCRs were present in many individuals. It was suggested by the authors that the approach could potentially be generalized to other disease states and immunological phenotypes. The study listed 150 to 200 TCR beta chains as associated with cytomegalovirus. In a later analysis, TCRs clustered in the first cohort were found to also tend to co-occur in the 120 validation repertoires, with 94% of cluster scores above 0. The validation cohort had no HLA typing available for a later analysis, so co-occurrence within that cohort was assessed over all 120 or so repertoires.

The clonotype comes from a young woman in good health and CMV-seronegative. Sequencing input: PBMCs. The rearranged segments are TRBV7-3 and TRBJ2-1, and 7 junction bases match TRBD2. The bases are TGTGCCAGCAGCTTTCGGGCGGGGGACCTCTACAATGAGCAGTTCTTC. Its amino acids are CASSFRAGDLYNEQFF.